These T cell receptor beta chains were read from a single sample in a study of T cells in tuberculosis. Assay used: immunoSEQ multiplex PCR; TCRdb lists only in-frame clones, some missing. The sample holds around 40,000 clones, approximately 95% seen once. Source: PBMCs, taken at tuberculosis diagnosis. The receptors were sampled from an adult with tuberculosis. Each CDR3 is given with its conserved first and last residue. Each record gives: clone size, D gene, V gene, J gene, CDR3 DNA, CDR3 protein. The D gene is left open where the match is weak. Size tells how often a clone was seen (once, few, many) or the class of an expanded clone, and some rows leave it out.

clone size: -
D gene: -
V gene: TRBV10-3
J gene: TRBJ2-4
CDR3 DNA: TGTGCCACCATGACCGAGGAAAACATTCAGTACTTC
CDR3 protein: CATMTEENIQYF

clone size: -
D gene: TRBD2
V gene: TRBV9
J gene: TRBJ2-1
CDR3 DNA: TGTGCCAGCAGACGCGGGGGGGACAATGAGCAGTTCTTC
CDR3 protein: CASRRGGDNEQFF

clone size: once
D gene: TRBD1
V gene: TRBV14
J gene: TRBJ2-7
CDR3 DNA: TGTGCCAGCAGCCGACAGGGTTTCTTACAGGAGCAGTACTTC
CDR3 protein: CASSRQGFLQEQYF

clone size: -
D gene: TRBD1
V gene: TRBV5-1
J gene: TRBJ2-7
CDR3 DNA: TGCGCCAGCAGCTTCGAACAGGGGGTCTACGAGCAGTACTTC
CDR3 protein: CASSFEQGVYEQYF

clone size: -
D gene: -
V gene: TRBV13
J gene: TRBJ1-2
CDR3 DNA: TGTGCCAGCAGCTTAGGGCAGGTCGCAATCTATGGCTACACCTTC
CDR3 protein: CASSLGQVAIYGYTF

clone size: -
D gene: -
V gene: TRBV28
J gene: TRBJ1-6
CDR3 DNA: TGTGCCAGCAGGCTAAGGGGGACCGTCTATAATTCACCCCTCCACTTT
CDR3 protein: CASRLRGTVYNSPLHF

clone size: -
D gene: -
V gene: TRBV7-2
J gene: TRBJ2-1
CDR3 DNA: TGTGCCAGCAGCTCCCGCGGCGAGCAGTTCTTC
CDR3 protein: CASSSRGEQFF

clone size: -
D gene: -
V gene: TRBV18
J gene: TRBJ1-5
CDR3 DNA: TGTGCCAGCTCACCGACTGAGAATCAGCCCCAGCATTTT
CDR3 protein: CASSPTENQPQHF

clone size: -
D gene: -
V gene: TRBV30
J gene: TRBJ2-5
CDR3 DNA: TGTGCCTGGAGTGTAGGCGACCGCGGGACCGAGACCCAGTACTTC
CDR3 protein: CAWSVGDRGTETQYF

clone size: -
D gene: TRBD1
V gene: TRBV7-7
J gene: TRBJ2-5
CDR3 DNA: TGTGCCAGCAGCCCAGGGGACAGGGGGTCGGAGACCCAGTACTTC
CDR3 protein: CASSPGDRGSETQYF